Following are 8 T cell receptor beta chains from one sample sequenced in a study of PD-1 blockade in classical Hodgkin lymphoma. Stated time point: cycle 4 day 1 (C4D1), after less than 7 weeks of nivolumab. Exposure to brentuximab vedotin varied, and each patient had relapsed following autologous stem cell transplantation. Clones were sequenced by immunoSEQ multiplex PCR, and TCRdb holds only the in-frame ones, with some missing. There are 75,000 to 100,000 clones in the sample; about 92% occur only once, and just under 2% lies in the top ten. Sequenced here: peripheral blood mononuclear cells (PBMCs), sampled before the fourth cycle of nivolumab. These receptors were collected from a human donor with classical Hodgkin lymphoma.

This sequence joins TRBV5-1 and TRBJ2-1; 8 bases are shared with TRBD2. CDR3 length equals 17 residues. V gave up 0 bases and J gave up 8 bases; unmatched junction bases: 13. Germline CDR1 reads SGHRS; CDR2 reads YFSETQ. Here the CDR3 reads CASSLAGGTRGIYEQFF. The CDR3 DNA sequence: TGCGCCAGCAGCTTGGCCGGAGGGACTAGAGGTATCTATGAGCAGTTCTTC.

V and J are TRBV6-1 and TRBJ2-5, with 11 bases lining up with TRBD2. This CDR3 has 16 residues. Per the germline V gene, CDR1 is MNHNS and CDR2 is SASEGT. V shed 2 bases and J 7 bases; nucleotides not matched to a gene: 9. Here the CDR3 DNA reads TGTGCCAGCAGTGAAAGGGCTAGCGGGGGGCCGGGGACCCAGTACTTC. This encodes CASSERASGGPGTQYF.

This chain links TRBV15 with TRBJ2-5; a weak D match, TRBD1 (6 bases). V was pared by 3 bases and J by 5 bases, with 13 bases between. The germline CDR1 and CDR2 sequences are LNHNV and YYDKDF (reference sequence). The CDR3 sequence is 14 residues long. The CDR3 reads CATSRAPQGETQYF. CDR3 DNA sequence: TGTGCCACCAGCAGGGCACCTCAGGGGGAGACCCAGTACTTC.

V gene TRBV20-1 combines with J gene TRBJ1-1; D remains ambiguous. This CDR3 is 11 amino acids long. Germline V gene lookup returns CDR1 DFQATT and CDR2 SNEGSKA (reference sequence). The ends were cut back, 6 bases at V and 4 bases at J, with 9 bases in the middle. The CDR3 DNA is TGCAGTGCCAGAACGGGCACTGAAGCTTTCTTT. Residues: CSARTGTEAFF.

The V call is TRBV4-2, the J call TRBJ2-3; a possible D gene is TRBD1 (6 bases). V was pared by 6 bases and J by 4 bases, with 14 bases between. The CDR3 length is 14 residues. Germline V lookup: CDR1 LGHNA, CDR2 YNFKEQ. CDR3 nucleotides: TGTGCCAGCAGGAGTTCAGGGGTCCCAGATACGCAGTATTTT. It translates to CASRSSGVPDTQYF.

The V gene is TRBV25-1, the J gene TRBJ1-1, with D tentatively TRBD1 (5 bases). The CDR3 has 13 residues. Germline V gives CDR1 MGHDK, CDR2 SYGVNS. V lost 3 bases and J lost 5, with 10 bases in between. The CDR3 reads CASSDGGWTEAFF. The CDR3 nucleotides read TGTGCCAGCAGTGACGGGGGGTGGACTGAAGCTTTCTTT.

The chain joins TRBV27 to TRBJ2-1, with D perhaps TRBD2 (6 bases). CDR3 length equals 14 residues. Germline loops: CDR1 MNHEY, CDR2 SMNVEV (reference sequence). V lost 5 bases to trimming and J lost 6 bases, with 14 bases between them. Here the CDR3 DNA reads TGTGCCAGCAGTCGCGGGACTCCTCCCAATGAGCAGTTCTTC. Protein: CASSRGTPPNEQFF.

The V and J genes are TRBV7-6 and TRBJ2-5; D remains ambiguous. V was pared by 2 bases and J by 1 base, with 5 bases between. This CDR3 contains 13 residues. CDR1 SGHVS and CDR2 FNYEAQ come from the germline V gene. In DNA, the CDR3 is TGTGCCAGCAGCTTAATAATCCAAGAGACCCAGTACTTC. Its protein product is CASSLIIQETQYF.